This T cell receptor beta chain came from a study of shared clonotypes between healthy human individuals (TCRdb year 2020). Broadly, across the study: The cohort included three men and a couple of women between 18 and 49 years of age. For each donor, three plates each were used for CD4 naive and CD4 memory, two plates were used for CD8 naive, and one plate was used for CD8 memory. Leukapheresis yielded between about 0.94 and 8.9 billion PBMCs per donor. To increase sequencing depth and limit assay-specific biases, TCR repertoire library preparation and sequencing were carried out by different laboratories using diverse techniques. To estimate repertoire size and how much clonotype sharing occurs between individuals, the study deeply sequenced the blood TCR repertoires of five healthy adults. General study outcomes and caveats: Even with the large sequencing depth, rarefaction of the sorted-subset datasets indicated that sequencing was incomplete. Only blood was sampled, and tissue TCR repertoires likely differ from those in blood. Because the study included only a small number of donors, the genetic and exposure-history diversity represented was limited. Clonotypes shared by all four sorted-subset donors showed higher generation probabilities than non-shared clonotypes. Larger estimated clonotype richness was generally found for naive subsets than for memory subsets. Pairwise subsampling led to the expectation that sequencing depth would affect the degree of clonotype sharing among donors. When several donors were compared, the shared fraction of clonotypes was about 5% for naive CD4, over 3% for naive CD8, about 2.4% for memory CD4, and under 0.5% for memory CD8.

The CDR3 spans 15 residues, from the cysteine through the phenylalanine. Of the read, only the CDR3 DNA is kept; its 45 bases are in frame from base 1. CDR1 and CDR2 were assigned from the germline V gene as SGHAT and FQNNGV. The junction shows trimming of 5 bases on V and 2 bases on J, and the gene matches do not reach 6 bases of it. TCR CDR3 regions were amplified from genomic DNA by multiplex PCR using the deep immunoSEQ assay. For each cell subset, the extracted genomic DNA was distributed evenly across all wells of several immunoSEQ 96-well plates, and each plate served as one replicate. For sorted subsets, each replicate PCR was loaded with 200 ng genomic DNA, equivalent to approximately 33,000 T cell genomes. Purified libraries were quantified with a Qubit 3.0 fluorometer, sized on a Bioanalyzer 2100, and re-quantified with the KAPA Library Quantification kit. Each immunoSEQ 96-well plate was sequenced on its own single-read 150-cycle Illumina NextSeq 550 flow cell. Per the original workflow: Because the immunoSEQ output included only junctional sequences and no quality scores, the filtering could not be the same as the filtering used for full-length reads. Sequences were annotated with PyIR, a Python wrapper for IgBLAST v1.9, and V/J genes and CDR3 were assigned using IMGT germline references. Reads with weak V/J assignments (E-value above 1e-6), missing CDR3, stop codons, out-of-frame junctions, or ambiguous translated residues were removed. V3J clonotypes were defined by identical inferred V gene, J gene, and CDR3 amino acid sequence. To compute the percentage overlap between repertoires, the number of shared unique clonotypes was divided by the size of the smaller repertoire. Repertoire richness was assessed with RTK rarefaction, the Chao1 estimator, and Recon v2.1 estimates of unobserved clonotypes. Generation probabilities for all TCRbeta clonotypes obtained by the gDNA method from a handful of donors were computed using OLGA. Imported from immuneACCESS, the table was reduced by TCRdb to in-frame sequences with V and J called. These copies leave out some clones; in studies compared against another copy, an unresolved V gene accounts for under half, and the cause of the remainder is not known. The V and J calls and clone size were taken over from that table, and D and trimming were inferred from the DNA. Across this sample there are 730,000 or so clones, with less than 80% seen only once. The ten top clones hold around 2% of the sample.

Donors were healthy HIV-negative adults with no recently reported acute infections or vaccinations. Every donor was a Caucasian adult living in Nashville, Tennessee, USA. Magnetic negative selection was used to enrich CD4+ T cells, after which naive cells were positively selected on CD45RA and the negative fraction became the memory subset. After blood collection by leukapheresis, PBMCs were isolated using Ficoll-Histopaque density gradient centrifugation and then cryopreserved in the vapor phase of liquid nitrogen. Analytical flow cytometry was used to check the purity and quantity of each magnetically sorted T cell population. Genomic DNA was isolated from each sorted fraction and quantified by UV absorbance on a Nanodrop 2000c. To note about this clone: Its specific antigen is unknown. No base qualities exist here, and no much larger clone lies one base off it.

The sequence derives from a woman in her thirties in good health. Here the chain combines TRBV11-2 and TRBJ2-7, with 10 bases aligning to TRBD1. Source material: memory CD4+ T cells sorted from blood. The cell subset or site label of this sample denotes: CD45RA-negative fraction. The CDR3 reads CASSARTGGTYEQYF. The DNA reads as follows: TGTGCCAGCAGCGCGCGGACAGGGGGAACCTACGAGCAGTACTTC.